The 21 T cell receptor beta chains presented below share a single source sample, sequenced in a study of T-cell reconstitution after alpha-beta-depleted transplantation in children. Unique molecular identifiers were used to barcode this TCRbeta library. TCRdb reanalysed the PCR reads using MiXCR and keeps one entry per CDR3 protein. The sample shows some 290,000 distinct CDR3 sequences, over 8% of them seen only once. The starting material was PBMCs from the stem cell graft donor, obtained from the stem cell graft. These receptors were collected from a human donor who donated a stem cell graft to a child with SCID.

This clonotype was seen ten or more times. The V call is TRBV10-3, the J call TRBJ2-2, with TRBD1 matching over 8 bases. The CDR3 is 13 amino acids. The V segment lost 7 bases and the J segment 5 bases; nucleotides outside the gene matches: 3. CDR1 ENHRY and CDR2 SYGVKD come from the germline V gene. The CDR3 is CAITGGLTGELFF. The CDR3 DNA sequence: TGTGCCATCACAGGGGGCCTTACCGGGGAGCTGTTTTTT.

This clonotype was found a few times. The chain is built from TRBV10-3 and TRBJ1-5; no clear D gene. This CDR3 spans 14 amino acids. Per germline, CDR1 ENHRY and CDR2 SYGVKD. The germline V and J ends were trimmed by 2 bases and 6 bases, with 11 bases remaining between them. This CDR3 reads CAISESPGSQPQHF. CDR3 in DNA: TGTGCCATCAGTGAGAGCCCGGGGAGTCAGCCCCAGCATTTT.

The chain recombines TRBV12-3 or TRBV12-4 with TRBJ2-1, with 8 bases identical to TRBD2. This CDR3 is 14 amino acids long. Trimming took 6 bases from V and 9 from J; bases not matched to a gene: 10. The CDR3 DNA is TGTGCCAGCAGCCCGGGACTAGTATACGGTGAGCAGTTCTTC. It yields the protein CASSPGLVYGEQFF.

The chain joins TRBV18 to TRBJ1-2; D is perhaps TRBD1 (6 bases). Germline V gene sequence: CDR1 KGHSH, CDR2 LQKENI. Trimming stripped 7 bases from V and 8 bases from J, with 17 bases between. The CDR3 is 13 amino acids. The CDR3, as DNA: TGTGCCAGCTGGGGGCAGGGCTCGGGGGGCTACACCTTC. It specifies CASWGQGSGGYTF.

The chain is built from TRBV7-3 and TRBJ2-1; 7 bases fit TRBD2. CDR1 is SGHTA and CDR2 is FQGTGA in the germline V gene. The CDR3 spans 13 residues. V gave up 2 bases and J gave up 8 bases; unmatched junction bases: 3. The CDR3 region has the DNA TGTGCCAGCAGCTTACTGGGGGGGTATGAGCAGTTCTTC. Its translation is CASSLLGGYEQFF.

The gene calls are TRBV7-9 and TRBJ2-7; unclear D gene. CDR1 SEHNR and CDR2 FQNEAQ come from the germline V gene (reference sequence). The CDR3 covers 14 residues. Trimming removed 1 base at V and 5 bases at J, with 12 bases between. The CDR3 DNA is TGTGCCAGCAGCTTAGGGCAGTCAACAAACGAGCAGTACTTC. Amino acid sequence: CASSLGQSTNEQYF.

The genes are TRBV29-1 and TRBJ2-7; 7 bases are shared with TRBD2. CDR3 length equals 13 residues. Germline lookup yields CDR1 SQVTM and CDR2 ANQGSEA. V was clipped by 7 bases and J by 4 bases; unmatched bases: 10. The CDR3 DNA sequence: TGCAGCGGATCAAATGGGGGAGGGTACGAGCAGTACTTC. This codes for CSGSNGGGYEQYF.

This clonotype was counted a few times. The genes are TRBV9 and TRBJ1-6, with a weak D call TRBD1 (6 bases). CDR3 size: 17 residues. Per germline, CDR1 SGDLS and CDR2 YYNGEE. With 0 bases removed from V and 4 bases from J, the gap between germline ends came to 14 bases. The CDR3 bases are TGTGCCAGCAGCGTAGGAGAGGAAGGGACATATAATTCACCCCTCCACTTT. Encoded protein: CASSVGEEGTYNSPLHF.

J is TRBJ1-1 and V is TRBV3-1; D ambiguous. The CDR3 loop spans 14 amino acids. CDR1 and CDR2 (germline): LGHDT, YNNKEL (reference sequence). V was shortened by 4 bases and J by 1 base, with 10 bases between the two germline ends. The CDR3 DNA reads as TGTGCCAGCAGCCCGCGCCCAGGGAACACTGAAGCTTTCTTT. Protein: CASSPRPGNTEAFF.

The rearrangement uses TRBV24-1 and TRBJ1-2; possible D gene TRBD1, 6 bases. Germline V gene data show CDR1 as KGHDR and CDR2 as SFDVKD. The CDR3 is 12 amino acids. Trimming took 6 bases from V and 6 from J, leaving 10 bases between them. The CDR3, as DNA: TGTGCCACCAGTAGGGGGAAGGATGGCTACACCTTC. Translating it yields CATSRGKDGYTF.

The sample holds a few counts of this clonotype. This chain uses TRBV12-3 or TRBV12-4 with TRBJ1-1, with TRBD1 matching 11 bases. This CDR3 contains 15 residues. With 5 bases clipped from V and 5 bases from J, the junction kept 7 bases outside the gene matches. DNA of the CDR3: TGTGCCAGCAGTCCGGGACAGGGGGTGGGGACTGAAGCTTTCTTT. It encodes CASSPGQGVGTEAFF.

There are many counts of this clonotype. The CDR3 loop reads CASSWVGLTSTDTQYF. The DNA for the CDR3 is TGCGCCAGCAGCTGGGTGGGGTTAACTAGCACAGATACGCAGTATTTT. The chain recombines TRBV5-1 with TRBJ2-3; D is ambiguous. Deletions cut 3 bases from V and 0 bases from J, with 14 bases between. Per the germline V gene, CDR1 is SGHRS and CDR2 is YFSETQ. The CDR3 runs to 16 residues.

This clonotype was detected ten times or more. The chain uses TRBV5-1 and TRBJ2-7, with a weak D call TRBD1 (6 bases). Trimming removed 2 bases at V and 2 bases at J, with 8 bases between. CDR1 is SGHRS and CDR2 is YFSETQ in the germline V gene. The CDR3 has 13 residues. In nucleotides, the CDR3 is TGCGCCAGCAGCTTCGGACAGACCTACGAGCAGTACTTC. Translated: CASSFGQTYEQYF.

The sample holds many counts of this clonotype. The chain recombines TRBV7-9 with TRBJ2-5; D perhaps matches TRBD1 (6 bases). Trimming cost V 1 base and J 2 bases, with 17 bases left between them. The CDR3 covers 17 residues. CDR1 is SEHNR, CDR2 FQNEAQ, per germline (reference sequence). The CDR3 sequence is CASSLGGQLKAQETQYF. The CDR3 bases are TGTGCCAGCAGCTTAGGGGGGCAGCTAAAGGCTCAAGAGACCCAGTACTTC.

The sample holds many counts of this clonotype. The gene calls are TRBV20-1 and TRBJ1-1, with 7 nucleotides matching TRBD1. Trimming cost V 5 bases and J 5 bases; bases outside gene matches: 8. In germline, CDR1 is DFQATT, CDR2 SNEGSKA (reference sequence). This CDR3 is built from 13 residues. The CDR3 spells CSAPQTGLTEAFF. For the CDR3, the DNA is TGCAGTGCTCCGCAGACAGGGTTAACTGAAGCTTTCTTT.

This chain connects TRBV6-1 to TRBJ2-1, with TRBD2 identical over 8 bases. CDR3 length equals 15 residues. V lost 6 bases to trimming and J lost 2 bases; unmatched junction nucleotides: 6. The germline V gene has CDR1 MNHNS and CDR2 SASEGT. The DNA of the CDR3 is TGTGCCAGCAGCAATAGCGGGGTCACCTACAATGAGCAGTTCTTC. It yields the protein CASSNSGVTYNEQFF.

This clonotype came up many times. The V and J genes are TRBV12-3 or TRBV12-4 and TRBJ2-4; 9 bases align to TRBD1. The CDR3 length is 14 residues. With 4 bases clipped from V and 7 bases from J, the junction kept 5 bases outside the gene matches. CDR3 residues: CASSSRDRGNIQYF. CDR3 DNA: TGTGCCAGCAGTTCGAGAGACAGGGGGAACATTCAGTACTTC.

The sample holds a few counts of this clonotype. The gene calls are TRBV2 and TRBJ1-1; 7 nucleotides align to TRBD1. The CDR3 is made up of 15 amino acids. The V gene end was trimmed by 1 base and the J gene end by 5 bases; junction bases not matched to a gene: 7. CDR1 is SNHLY, CDR2 FYNNEI, per germline. The CDR3 sequence is CASSEEQGLSTEAFF. The CDR3 DNA is TGTGCCAGCAGTGAAGAACAGGGGTTGAGTACTGAAGCTTTCTTT. Supplemented by reference TRBV2 and TRBJ1-1, the full variable domain reads EPEVTQTPSHQVTQMGQEVILRCVPISNHLYFYWYRQILGQKVEFLVSFYNNEISEKSEIFDDQFSVERPDGSNFTLKIRSTKLEDSAMYFCASSEEQGLSTEAFFGQGTRLTVV.

This sequence joins TRBV15 and TRBJ2-5; D is unclear. Trimming cost V 1 base and J 7 bases, with 7 bases left between them. CDR1 and CDR2 from the germline V gene are LNHNV and YYDKDF (reference sequence). The CDR3 totals 12 residues. The CDR3 DNA reads TGTGCCACCAGCAGAGCTAGAGGGACCCAGTACTTC. It codes for CATSRARGTQYF. Complete variable domain (other parts from reference TRBV15 and TRBJ2-5): DAMVIQNPRYQVTQFGKPVTLSCSQTLNHNVMYWYQQKSSQAPKLLFHYYDKDFNNEADTPDNFQSRRPNTSFCFLDIRSPGLGDTAMYLCATSRARGTQYFGPGTRLLVL.

The rearrangement links TRBV9 to TRBJ2-2; no definite D call. Germline CDR1 is SGDLS and CDR2 is YYNGEE. The CDR3 has 14 residues. V dropped 4 bases and J dropped 4 bases, with 11 bases sitting between them. The CDR3 reads CASSPVVGTGELFF. CDR3 in DNA: TGTGCCAGCAGCCCCGTGGTGGGCACCGGGGAGCTGTTTTTT. Supplemented by reference TRBV9 and TRBJ2-2, the full variable domain reads DSGVTQTPKHLITATGQRVTLRCSPRSGDLSVYWYQQSLDQGLQFLIQYYNGEERAKGNILERFSAQQFPDLHSELNLSSLELGDSALYFCASSPVVGTGELFFGEGSRLTVL.

This clonotype came up a few times. The rearrangement uses TRBV3-1 and TRBJ2-5, with D perhaps TRBD1 or TRBD2 (5 bases each). This CDR3 is 18 amino acids long. Germline V gene data show CDR1 as LGHDT and CDR2 as YNNKEL (reference sequence). The V end was cut by 0 bases, the J end by 5 bases, with 22 bases between. CDR3: CASSQDRDRGLARETQYF. The CDR3 nucleotides read TGTGCCAGCAGCCAAGATCGGGACCGTGGGCTGGCTCGGGAGACCCAGTACTTC.